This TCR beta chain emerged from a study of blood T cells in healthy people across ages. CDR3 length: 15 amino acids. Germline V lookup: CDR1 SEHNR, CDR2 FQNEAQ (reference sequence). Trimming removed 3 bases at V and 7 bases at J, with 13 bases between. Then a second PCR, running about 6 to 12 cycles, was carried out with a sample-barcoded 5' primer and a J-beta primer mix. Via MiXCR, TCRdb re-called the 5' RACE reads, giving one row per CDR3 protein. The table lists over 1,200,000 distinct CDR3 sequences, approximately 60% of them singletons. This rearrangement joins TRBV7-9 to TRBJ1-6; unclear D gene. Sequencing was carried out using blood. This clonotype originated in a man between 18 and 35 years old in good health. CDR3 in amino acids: CASSFSPGGNSPLHF. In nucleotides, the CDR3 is TGTGCCAGCAGCTTCTCCCCGGGCGGAAATTCACCCCTCCACTTT.